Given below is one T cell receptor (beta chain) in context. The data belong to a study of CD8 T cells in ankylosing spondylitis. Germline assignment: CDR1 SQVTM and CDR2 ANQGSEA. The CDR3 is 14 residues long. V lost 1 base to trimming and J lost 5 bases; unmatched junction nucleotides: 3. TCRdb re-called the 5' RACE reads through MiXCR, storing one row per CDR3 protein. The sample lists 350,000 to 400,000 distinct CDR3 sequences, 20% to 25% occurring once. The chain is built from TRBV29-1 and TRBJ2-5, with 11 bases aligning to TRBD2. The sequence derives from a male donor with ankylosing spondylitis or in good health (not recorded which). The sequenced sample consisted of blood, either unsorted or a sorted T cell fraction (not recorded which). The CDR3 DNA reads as TGCAGCGTTGAAGTAGCGGGGGGGCCGGAGACCCAGTACTTC. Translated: CSVEVAGGPETQYF.